This T cell receptor (beta chain) was observed in a study of shared clonotypes between healthy human individuals. Only in-frame clones appear in the TCRdb table, and some are missing; sequencing was by immunoSEQ multiplex PCR. The repertoire has fewer than 550,000 clones, approximately 79% of them found once; the top ten carry around 12%. The V gene lost 6 bases and the J gene lost 7 bases, with 18 bases spanning the gap. The germline CDR1 and CDR2 sequences are LNHDA and SQIVND (reference sequence). The CDR3 runs 14 residues. Adults of Caucasian background living in Nashville, Tennessee made up all donors.

The rearrangement uses TRBV19 and TRBJ2-5; possibly TRBD1 for D (5 bases). Material: PBMCs. The TCR was taken from a woman aged 40 to 55 in good health. Some clones in this sample may be carry-over from other donors' samples. As DNA, the CDR3 is TGTGCCAGTAGCCGCGTGGGTACCCAGGGGACCCAGTACTTC. Translation gives CASSRVGTQGTQYF.